This TCR beta chain came from a study of CD4+ T cells in melanoma (dated by TCRdb to between 2020 and 2023). Study-level background: The study investigated neoantigen-specific CD4+ T cells in human melanoma.

In the case of this clone: Its binding antigen is unknown. Base qualities were left out, and no much larger clone turns up one base away.

The library was prepared using the immunoSEQ multiplex PCR assay. TCRdb stores this immuneACCESS table with in-frame sequences only. Part of the clones is absent; in the studies checked, under half of the shortfall reflects unresolved V genes, and no reason is known for the rest. The sample profile shows about 140,000 clones; nearly 95% of them were found once. Approximately 1.5% of the sample rests with the top ten. Patients with melanoma were used as donors. Trimming takes 2 bases from V and 5 bases from J, and the germline ends sit 19 bases apart. The germline V gene yields SGHTA for CDR1 and FQGTGA for CDR2. The CDR3, cysteine through phenylalanine, is 17 amino acids long. Just the 51-base CDR3 DNA is kept, in frame starting at base 1. Findings and caveats that apply to the study as a whole: The report described a correlation between neoantigen-specific CD4+ T cells and the function of CD8+ T cells, macrophages and B cells. Neoantigen-specific CD4+ T cells in melanoma were reported to show diverse differentiation states.

The chain uses TRBV7-3 and TRBJ2-1; the D call is tentative, TRBD1 or TRBD2, as each matches 5 bases. This TCR came from a human donor with melanoma. The DNA sequence is given as TGTGCCAGCAGCTTACTCACCATGGGGTTGGGGGACAATGAGCAGTTCTTC. Translated, it reads CASSLLTMGLGDNEQFF.